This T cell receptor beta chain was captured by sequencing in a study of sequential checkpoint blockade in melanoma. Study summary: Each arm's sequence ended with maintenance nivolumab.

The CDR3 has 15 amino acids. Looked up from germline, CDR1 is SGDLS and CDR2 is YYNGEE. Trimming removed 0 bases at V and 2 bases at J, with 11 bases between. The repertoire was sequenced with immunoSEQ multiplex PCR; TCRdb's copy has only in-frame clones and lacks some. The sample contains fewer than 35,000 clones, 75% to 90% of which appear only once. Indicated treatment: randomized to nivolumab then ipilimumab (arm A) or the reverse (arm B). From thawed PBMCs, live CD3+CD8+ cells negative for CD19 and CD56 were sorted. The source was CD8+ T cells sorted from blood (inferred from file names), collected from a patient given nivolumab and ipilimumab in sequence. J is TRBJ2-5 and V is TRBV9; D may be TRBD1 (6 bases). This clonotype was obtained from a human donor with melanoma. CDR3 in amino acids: CASSVGAGAQETQYF. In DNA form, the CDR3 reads TGTGCCAGCAGCGTAGGGGCAGGGGCTCAAGAGACCCAGTACTTC.